This T cell receptor beta chain originates from a study of T-cell reconstitution after alpha-beta-depleted transplantation in children. Study conclusions and caveats: Surviving recipient T cells and thymic progenitors underlay high day-60 TCRbeta diversity in some patients.

Unique molecular identifiers were incorporated into the prepared TCRbeta library. TCRdb passed the PCR reads through MiXCR, listing each CDR3 protein once. Of approximately 500,000 distinct CDR3 sequences listed, 10% to 13% are singletons. At least ten counts were recorded for this clonotype. The antigen is not known. Germline V gene data show CDR1 as DFQATT and CDR2 as SNEGSKA (reference sequence). V dropped 5 bases and J dropped 3 bases, with 28 bases sitting between them. CDR3 length: 18 residues. The clonotype originates from a child younger than 10 with inherited bone marrow failure, due to receive a stem cell transplant. The source was PBMCs, collected before TCRalphabeta/CD19-depleted stem cell transplant. V gene TRBV20-1 combines with J gene TRBJ1-2, with D maybe TRBD1 (6 bases). CDR3 in amino acids: CSAGRQEPARRTYYGYTF. CDR3 nucleotides: TGCAGTGCTGGGAGACAGGAACCTGCACGACGAACTTACTATGGCTACACCTTC.